This entry concerns a single TCR beta chain. The target of this receptor is not known. No base-level quality is on record; no much larger clone is a single base apart. The method behind the library was the immunoSEQ multiplex PCR assay. The multiplex PCR relied on a mix of 60 forward primers for TCR Vbeta segments and 13 reverse primers for TCR Jbeta segments. A multiplex PCR assay on genomic DNA amplified the CDR3 region of rearranged TCR beta genes. The Illumina HiSeq System was used to sequence the amplified TCR beta libraries as 87-base-pair reads. Per the authors' processing: Across the roughly 600 repertoires, a later analysis counted about 81 million unique TCR beta chains, around 11 million of which were shared by at least two donors. To remove PCR and sequencing errors, raw reads were error-corrected and collapsed into unique sequences using a nearest-neighbor algorithm that merged closely related sequences. To assign V, D and J gene segments, CDR3 sequences were aligned to IMGT reference sequences. For a sequence to be retained, at least a six-nucleotide match to both a V gene segment and a J gene segment was required. A rearrangement counted as productive if the CDR3 had no stop codons and remained in frame with V and J, and every other rearrangement counted as non-productive. Following IMGT convention, CDR3 was defined as the stretch from the second conserved V-encoded cysteine to the conserved J-encoded phenylalanine. Sequences without an unambiguous match to a single V gene segment were excluded from the earlier analysis of several hundred of the donors. In an earlier analysis of a few hundred of the donors, a V segment was called functional when productive rearrangements were above 56.7%, and segregating when the standard deviation between donors exceeded 5%. To diagnose cytomegalovirus status from the catalog of TCR beta chain sequences, a statistical classification framework was built. In a later analysis, V and J genes were assigned by comparing TCR nucleotide sequences against IMGT/GENE-DB human TR gene sequences. The TCRdist pipeline was used in a later analysis to assign CDR3 sequences and most-parsimonious VDJ recombination scenarios. In a later analysis, each TCR beta chain was defined by its CDR3 amino acid sequence together with its V-gene family, and reads lacking a unique V-gene family were excluded. To address suspected cross-contamination and a sequencing artifact, a later analysis removed 592 highly shared, low-generation-probability nucleotide sequences. A later analysis calculated a clonal expansion index for each public chain from normalized within-repertoire ranks of inferred template counts. In a later analysis, generation probabilities were computed with a VDJ recombination model fitted to out-of-frame rearrangements, and the resulting probabilities were checked against IGoR. Hypergeometric tests were used in a later analysis to score TCR-TCR, TCR-HLA and TCR-CMV co-occurrence, with a repertoire-size bias correction applied to the TCR pairs. A later analysis estimated false discovery rates by permuting HLA or CMV assignments 20 times. In a later analysis, co-occurring TCRs were grouped with DBSCAN, and TCRdist sequence similarity was added when clustering was performed within HLA-allele-positive subsets. Repertoires with fewer than 30,000 or more than 120,000 public chains were left out of co-occurrence clustering, as were about 5 repertoires with anomalous nucleotide sharing. This immuneACCESS table, as held by TCRdb, lists in-frame sequences with V and J called but not all clones. Of the missing ones, under half trace to an unresolved V gene in checked studies; the others have no known cause. Clone size and V and J calls were adopted from that table, with D and trimming inferred from the DNA. The sample has some 150,000 clones on record, 65% to 80% of them singletons. The top ten constitute about 1.5% of the sample.

The sample originates from a study of cytomegalovirus exposure and HLA in healthy donors (dated by TCRdb to the late 2010s). Looking at the study overall: An earlier analysis of roughly 630 of the donors reported about 250 Gb of sequence data and some 120 million unique TCR beta sequences from about 179 million T cells. Approximately 300 gigabases of sequencing data and 75 million to 85 million unique TCR sequences made up an early release that covered nearly 650 HLA-typed donors. Among the approximately 400 genotyped donors, approximately 81% belonged to the genetic ancestry cluster associated with self-reported Caucasian donors. The aim of the study was to test whether cataloging public T cell receptors could identify signatures of past pathogen exposure. The T cell repertoires of 666 subjects were profiled by immunosequencing and related to cytomegalovirus serostatus. Besides the first cohort of hundreds of subjects, a separate validation cohort made up of roughly 120 different subjects was used. The study combined high-throughput TCR immunosequencing, statistical association of individual TCRs with disease status, and machine learning to predict cytomegalovirus infection status. To study patterns of TCR occurrence, a later analysis re-analyzed previously published TCR beta repertoires from 666 donors and added high-resolution HLA genotyping. In the later analysis, no new phenotypic data were used to find candidate immune exposures; instead, reliance was placed on TCR beta sequences and their occurrence across donors. To decide whether each TCR beta V gene segment behaved as functional or pseudogenic, an earlier analysis of fewer than 750 of the donors relied on high-throughput TCR beta sequencing. Donor age, sex, ethnicity and CMV serostatus were compiled together with the repertoire data. A later genetic analysis used genome-wide SNP genotypes for about 65% of the roughly 700 donors, treating that subset as a discovery cohort. Every discovery cohort repertoire had been produced on one sequencing platform. HLA typing included class I and class II loci at four-digit resolution. The number of typed donors differed by locus: roughly 620-640 for A, B, C, DRB1 and DQB1; 500 to 550 for DQA1; 606 for DPA1; and around 470 for DPB1. Roughly 5 DR-DQ haplotypes were treated as single units for association and clustering because of strong linkage in the cohort. On average, over 200,000 unique TCR beta nucleotide sequences were sequenced per donor among 398 genotyped donors of the cohort, with roughly 18% of those sequences being non-productive.

Points the paper makes about the study in general: A later analysis associated 16,951 TCR beta sequences with specific HLA alleles at a false discovery rate of 0.05. Several of the top co-occurrence clusters appeared to be linked to parvovirus B19, influenza, CMV and Epstein-Barr virus, according to a later analysis. In this cohort, only TCR beta chains were sequenced, and detectable features were limited by the absence of alpha or paired-chain data. The study gave a list of some 150 TCR beta chains associated with cytomegalovirus. An association between a missense DCLRE1C variant and V-gene and J-gene trimming of TCR beta chains was found in a later genetic analysis and replicated in an independent cohort. In a later analysis, HLA-associated TCR beta chains showed more clonal expansion and lower generation probabilities than non-associated chains that were equally common. A further reported finding was that TCR beta sequences accurately predicted the HLA-A and HLA-B alleles for most subjects in the first cohort. Because some donors lacked HLA typing at each locus, the association tests relied only on the typed subset. A cluster of highly shared sequence variants was judged likely to represent a technical artifact of the sequencing pipeline. The classifier was reported to diagnose cytomegalovirus status with high specificity and sensitivity in both the original and validation cohorts. In a later genetic analysis, fewer N-insertions in productive TCRs were reported among donors in an Asian-associated ancestry cluster than the roughly 710-donor mean. Most TCR sequences were seen in very few donors, while some public TCRs were found in many individuals. Sequencing depth was assumed to be roughly uniform across donors in the presence/absence analyses, though that assumption may not hold. Because counts were too low, around 18 rarely observed V segments, including chromosome 9 orphons, were left out of the earlier analysis of over 550 of the donors. According to a later analysis, most CMV-associated TCR beta chains appeared to be HLA-restricted, and the HLA associations seemed to be driven largely by CMV exposure. Strong co-occurrence of HLA alleles, especially DR and DQ, made assigning TCR associations to individual alleles difficult. Broadly in line with IMGT annotations, most TCR beta V segments showed up in productive rearrangements about 87% or about 30% of the time in an earlier analysis of around 550 of the donors. It was suggested by the authors that the approach could potentially be generalized to other disease states and immunological phenotypes. Correlated functional status among segregating V segments might reflect linkage disequilibrium, but an unknown experimental factor could not be ruled out. CMV serostatus was the only immune exposure information available for the cohort. In a later analysis, the rate of TCR association differed among HLA loci, with DRB1 alleles having the most associated TCRs and HLA-C alleles having the fewest. In vitro tests confirmed that three of the cytomegalovirus-associated TCR beta chains recognize cytomegalovirus antigens.

The cohort was made up of under 800 healthy bone marrow donors. At the time of sampling, every cohort member was nominally healthy, though immune exposures that went unrecorded were likely present. The donor tested CMV seronegative, placing the donor among the 352 seronegative members of the cohort. A peripheral blood sample was collected from each donor, and TCR beta sequencing was performed on peripheral blood mononuclear cells. Genomic DNA extraction from the blood cell samples was performed with the Qiagen DNeasy Blood Extraction Kit. This sequence was found in a woman under 40 in good health and CMV-seronegative. Sequenced material: PBMCs.

The CDR3 reads as follows: CASSYSGTRGNEQFF. The DNA sequence is TGTGCCAGCAGTTATTCGGGGACTAGAGGTAATGAGCAGTTCTTC. Recombination linked TRBV6-5 to TRBJ2-1, with 8 junctional bases fitting TRBD2. For CDR1 and CDR2, the germline V gene lists MNHEY and SVGAGI. Trimming removed 3 bases from V and 7 bases from J; the gene matches leave 8 bases unexplained. The CDR3, from cysteine to phenylalanine, totals 15 residues. The DNA shown is the 45-base CDR3, in frame from base 1.